One sample yielded the 26 T cell receptor beta chains listed below, sequenced in a study of identical twins. In TCRdb, the 5' RACE reads were re-called with MiXCR into one record per CDR3 protein. Counted here are around 450,000 distinct CDR3 sequences, 14% occurring once; the ten biggest clones make up around 0.57%. This same sample was also part of a study on yellow fever vaccine responses in identical twins.

Sequencing used CD4+ T cells sorted from blood. These receptors all stem from a young woman in good health.

The chain employs TRBV10-3 and TRBJ2-7; the match to TRBD1 covers 9 bases. The V gene's germline CDR1 is ENHRY and CDR2 SYGVKD. The CDR3 loop spans 15 amino acids. Trimming at V came to 6 bases and at J to 2 bases, leaving 8 bases not matched to a gene. CDR3 amino acids: CAISPQGAQTYEQYF. The CDR3 region has the DNA TGTGCCATCAGCCCACAGGGGGCCCAAACCTACGAGCAGTACTTC.

The chain uses TRBV6-2 or TRBV6-3 and TRBJ2-1, with 7 bases identical to TRBD2. J lost 9 bases, V lost 7 bases, and 21 bases had no gene match. This CDR3 has 17 amino acids. CDR1 and CDR2 from the germline V gene are MNHEY and SVGEGT. CDR3 protein: CASTGPRRGGRAAEQFF. In nucleotides, the CDR3 is TGTGCCAGCACCGGCCCTCGACGGGGCGGGAGAGCGGCTGAGCAGTTCTTC.

The sample holds a few counts of this clonotype. The rearrangement joins TRBV7-2 to TRBJ2-2; D call uncertain. This CDR3 is built from 14 residues. The germline gives CDR1 SGHTA, CDR2 FQGNSA. Trimming took 2 bases from V and 1 from J, leaving 5 bases between them. The CDR3 sequence: CASSLFKNTGELFF. The CDR3 nucleotides read TGTGCCAGCAGCTTATTCAAGAACACCGGGGAGCTGTTTTTT.

This clonotype has only a few counts. This chain links TRBV6-1 with TRBJ1-1, with D possibly being TRBD1 (5 bases). Trimming took off 7 bases at V and 6 bases at J, with 18 bases between the two ends. The CDR3 spans 14 residues. Looked up from germline, CDR1 is MNHNS and CDR2 is SASEGT. In nucleotides, the CDR3 is TGTGCCAGCAAATCCCCCGGGACTGGCCCTGAAGCTTTCTTT. Its protein product is CASKSPGTGPEAFF.

The chain joins TRBV3-1 to TRBJ1-6, with D perhaps TRBD1 (6 bases). V was pared by 0 bases and J by 8 bases, with 11 bases between. The CDR3 length is 15 residues. Looked up from germline, CDR1 is LGHDT and CDR2 is YNNKEL (reference sequence). In DNA form, the CDR3 reads TGTGCCAGCAGCCAAGATCCGGAGGGGGATTCACCCCTCCACTTT. This sequence encodes CASSQDPEGDSPLHF. Using reference TRBV3-1 and TRBJ1-6 for the parts outside the CDR3, the full variable domain is DTAVSQTPKYLVTQMGNDKSIKCEQNLGHDTMYWYKQDSKKFLKIMFSYNNKELIINETVPNRFSPKSPDKAHLNLHINSLELGDSAVYFCASSQDPEGDSPLHFGNGTRLTVT.

In its sample, this clonotype was seen a few times. The V call is TRBV7-9, the J call TRBJ1-2, with D perhaps TRBD1 (5 bases). V gave up 3 bases and J gave up 0 bases, with 8 bases separating them. CDR1 and CDR2 from the germline V gene are SEHNR and FQNEAQ (reference sequence). CDR3 length: 14 amino acids. This CDR3 reads CASSLGDPNYGYTF. The CDR3 DNA reads as TGTGCCAGCAGCTTGGGGGATCCTAACTATGGCTACACCTTC.

This clonotype was recorded a few times. The V and J genes are TRBV7-9 and TRBJ1-1; D remains ambiguous. V dropped 3 bases and J dropped 8 bases, with 10 bases sitting between them. Germline CDR1 and CDR2: SEHNR and FQNEAQ (reference sequence). The CDR3 is 12 residues long. CDR3 in amino acids: CASSLVGEEAFF. In DNA, the CDR3 is TGTGCCAGCAGCTTGGTGGGCGAAGAAGCTTTCTTT.

The gene calls are TRBV6-5 and TRBJ2-2; D assignment may be TRBD1 or TRBD2 (5 bases each). Germline CDR1 reads MNHEY; CDR2 reads SVGAGI. This CDR3 has 12 amino acids. V lost 6 bases, J lost 8 bases, and 10 bases lay in between. Here the CDR3 DNA reads TGTGCCAGCAGGGGGACCGGTGGGGAGCTGTTTTTT. It encodes CASRGTGGELFF.

The rearrangement links TRBV29-1 to TRBJ1-1, with D unresolved. The CDR3 is 12 residues long. Per the germline V gene, CDR1 is SQVTM and CDR2 is ANQGSEA. V lost 5 bases to trimming and J lost 1 base, with 8 bases between them. Here the CDR3 reads CSVRPGNTEAFF. The CDR3 bases are TGCAGCGTTAGGCCAGGGAACACTGAAGCTTTCTTT.

This clonotype came up a few times. The chain is built from TRBV29-1 and TRBJ2-7; D remains unclear. This CDR3 comprises 12 residues. The V end lost 4 bases, the J end lost 7 bases, and 14 bases lay between the germline ends. Germline CDR1 SQVTM, CDR2 ANQGSEA. For the CDR3, the DNA is TGCAGCGTTGTATACCGCGTAGGGGAGCAGTACTTC. This sequence encodes CSVVYRVGEQYF.

The chain recombines TRBV2 with TRBJ2-6; D remains ambiguous. There are 15 residues in the CDR3. Germline V gene lookup returns CDR1 SNHLY and CDR2 FYNNEI. V lost 5 bases and J lost 2, with 10 bases in between. Written as DNA, the CDR3 is TGTGCCAGCAGTTCTTCTTTTGCTGGGGCCAACGTCCTGACTTTC. This gives the protein CASSSSFAGANVLTF.

This clonotype was found a few times. This sequence joins TRBV7-2 and TRBJ2-3; 8 bases fit TRBD2. CDR1 is SGHTA and CDR2 is FQGNSA in the germline V gene. The junction had 7 bases not matched to a gene; V was cut back by 4 bases and J by 1 base. The CDR3 runs 16 residues. The CDR3 protein is CASSSVVSGGTDTQYF. In nucleotides, the CDR3 is TGTGCCAGCAGCTCAGTGGTTAGCGGGGGCACAGATACGCAGTATTTT.

This clonotype has only a few counts. The rearrangement joins TRBV6-1 to TRBJ1-4; 7 bases are a match to TRBD1. Germline lookup yields CDR1 MNHNS and CDR2 SASEGT. This CDR3 spans 16 amino acids. The ends lost 5 bases at V and 4 bases at J; junction bases unmatched: 10. The CDR3 DNA is TGTGCCAGCAGTCGAACCGGGACAGCCAATAATGAAAAACTGTTTTTT. Translated, it gives CASSRTGTANNEKLFF.

The sample holds a few counts of this clonotype. The chain has TRBV12-3 or TRBV12-4 and TRBJ2-2; D might be TRBD1 (6 bases). The length of the CDR3 is 14 residues. Trimming left V 6 bases short and J 4 bases short, with 12 bases between. The chain's CDR3 is CASSPTGSTGELFF. The DNA of the CDR3 is TGTGCCAGCAGCCCCACAGGGTCCACCGGGGAGCTGTTTTTT.

This chain links TRBV6-1 with TRBJ2-1, with 11 bases lining up with TRBD1. The germline gives CDR1 MNHNS, CDR2 SASEGT. The CDR3 totals 16 residues. After removal of 6 bases from V and 4 bases from J, the junction contained 8 bases not matched to a gene. The CDR3, as DNA: TGTGCCAGCAGCAGTGGAGGGACAGGGGGTTACAATGAGCAGTTCTTC. It translates to CASSSGGTGGYNEQFF.

This clonotype was counted many times. The chain links TRBV27 to TRBJ2-3, with TRBD2 as a possible D gene (6 bases). V lost 7 bases, J lost 1 base, and 18 bases lay in between. The CDR3 sequence is 16 residues long. From germline, CDR1 is MNHEY and CDR2 SMNVEV (reference sequence). CDR3 residues: CASTLWGDLGTDTQYF. CDR3 coding DNA: TGTGCCAGCACCCTTTGGGGGGATCTGGGCACAGATACGCAGTATTTT.

The V gene is TRBV7-2, the J gene TRBJ2-3; the D call may be TRBD1 or TRBD2 (5 bases each). Between the trimmed V and J ends, which lost 4 bases and 2 bases, there was a span of 13 bases. Looked up from germline, CDR1 is SGHTA and CDR2 is FQGNSA. The CDR3 contains 15 residues. The CDR3 DNA reads as TGTGCCAGCAGCTCGCGAGGGGCTCTCACAGATACGCAGTATTTT. This codes for CASSSRGALTDTQYF.

This clonotype was detected many times. The chain joins TRBV5-1 to TRBJ2-3; D not certain. The germline V and J ends were trimmed by 1 base and 7 bases, with 10 bases remaining between them. The CDR3 sequence is 13 residues long. Germline lookup yields CDR1 SGHRS and CDR2 YFSETQ. CDR3 in amino acids: CASSLSGANTQYF. The CDR3 DNA follows: TGCGCCAGCAGCTTGTCCGGTGCGAATACGCAGTATTTT.

The CDR3 DNA follows: TGCAGCGTTGTCGAGGGAACCTACGAGCAGTACTTC. It translates to CSVVEGTYEQYF. The J gene is TRBJ2-7, the V gene TRBV29-1; D possibly corresponds to TRBD2 (5 bases). The length of the CDR3 is 12 residues. The germline V gene has CDR1 SQVTM and CDR2 ANQGSEA. Trimming pared 4 bases from V and 2 bases from J, leaving 9 bases between.

This clonotype was counted between two and nine times. The V call is TRBV5-1, the J call TRBJ2-3; 9 positions agree with TRBD1. The V and J ends lost 5 bases and 5 bases, in that order; junction bases with no gene match: 6. CDR1 and CDR2 from the germline V gene are SGHRS and YFSETQ. The length of the CDR3 is 14 residues. The CDR3 sequence is CASRVGTGIDTQYF. The DNA for the CDR3 is TGCGCCAGCAGGGTGGGGACAGGGATAGATACGCAGTATTTT.

Notes on this clonotype: A much bigger clone sits one base away, suggesting this may be a read error. The V gene is TRBV5-6, the J gene TRBJ2-2; 8 bases are shared with TRBD1. Per germline, CDR1 SGHDT and CDR2 YYEEEE. The CDR3 runs 16 residues. V lost 4 bases to trimming and J lost 2 bases; unmatched junction nucleotides: 7. The CDR3 loop reads CASSGRTGHNTGELFF. As DNA, the CDR3 is TGTGCCAGCAGCGGTCGGACAGGGCACAACACCGGGGAGCTGTTTTTT.

Note on this clonotype: A much larger clone lies a single base off, so this may be a read error. The rearrangement joins TRBV7-9 to TRBJ1-5; no clear D. The length of the CDR3 is 16 residues. From germline, CDR1 is SEHNR and CDR2 FQNEAQ (reference sequence). V was shortened by 5 bases and J by 3 bases, with 17 bases between the two germline ends. The CDR3 DNA is TGTGCCAGCAGCGCCAGCTCGGACGGAAACAATCAGCCCCAGCATTTT. It codes for CASSASSDGNNQPQHF.

This rearrangement joins TRBV5-5 to TRBJ1-2, with D unresolved. CDR3 length equals 15 residues. With 4 bases removed from V and 0 bases from J, the gap between germline ends came to 13 bases. Germline V CDR1 and CDR2: SGHKS, YYEKEE (reference sequence). CDR3 bases: TGTGCCAGCAGCCCGGAAATAAGGGCTAACTATGGCTACACCTTC. As protein: CASSPEIRANYGYTF.

This clonotype has a handful of counts. The chain couples TRBV6-6 to TRBJ2-7; tentatively, D is TRBD1 (5 bases). The V gene lost 2 bases and the J gene lost 6 bases, with 8 bases spanning the gap. Germline V gives CDR1 MNHNY, CDR2 SVGAGI (reference sequence). The CDR3 spans 12 residues. CDR3 sequence reads: CASSYRGSEQYF. CDR3 nucleotide sequence: TGTGCCAGCAGTTACAGGGGATCCGAGCAGTACTTC.

The rearrangement joins TRBV29-1 to TRBJ2-4; TRBD2 is a possible D gene (6 bases). The germline CDR1 and CDR2 sequences are SQVTM and ANQGSEA. V was cut by 1 base and J by 8 bases, with 12 bases left in between. This CDR3 has 13 residues. In nucleotides, the CDR3 is TGCAGCGTTGAAGTCGCGGGACGTCACATTCAGTACTTC. Protein sequence: CSVEVAGRHIQYF.

This rearrangement joins TRBV12-3 or TRBV12-4 to TRBJ2-7; 11 bases agree with TRBD2. This CDR3 is 14 amino acids long. The ends lost 3 bases at V and 5 bases at J; junction bases unmatched: 3. CDR3 bases: TGTGCCAGCAGTTTTACTAGCGGGAGCAACGAGCAGTACTTC. Translated: CASSFTSGSNEQYF.